The clone carrying this T cell receptor beta chain occurred many times. There were TCR beta CDR3 regions amplified from RNA transcripts. The study used the HTBI primer set for a first-round RT-PCR of the TCR CDR3. Each CDR3 protein is one row after TCRdb ran MiXCR on the multiplex PCR reads. The sample consists of more than 450,000 distinct CDR3 sequences, nearly 20% of them appearing once. Unmatched junction bases numbered 6, after V lost 4 bases and J lost 3 bases. The CDR3 is 14 residues long. Germline V gene lookup returns CDR1 LGHDT and CDR2 YNNKEL (reference sequence). This entry belongs to a study of T cells in Graves' hyperthyroidism and ophthalmopathy. Ophthalmopathy cases scored 3 or more on the Clinical Activity Score and 4 or more on NOSPECS grade, with duration below 3 months. Not enrolled were patients with uncontrolled infection, other autoimmune disease, pregnancy or lactation.

The chain recombines TRBV3-1 with TRBJ2-7; 7 bases are a match to TRBD1. Sequences were obtained from blood. This sequence originates from a man aged 35 to 55 with Graves' ophthalmopathy. The DNA for the CDR3 is TGTGCCAGCAGCCTCCGGGACAGATACTACGAGCAGTACTTC. This encodes CASSLRDRYYEQYF.